This T cell receptor beta chain was obtained from a study of graft-versus-host responses after intestinal transplantation. Study details: Multivisceral, liver-intestinal, or isolated intestinal transplants were performed in recipients. Every recipient underwent anti-thymocyte globulin induction, then tacrolimus and steroids for roughly 3 years.

Findings and limits, study-wide: Early post-transplant falls in HvG clones accompanied the peak levels of circulating GvH clones. GvH clones appeared in recipient marrow, some first in ileum or blood.

The protocol was immunoSEQ multiplex PCR, while the TCRdb copy is restricted to in-frame clones and leaves out a portion. The data hold about 130,000 clones, with around nine tenths observed a single time. Note on this clone: Its antigen is not known.

The clonotype originates from a human donor who received an intestinal transplant. Sample: unstimulated CD4+ T cells sorted from spleen or lymph node cells, taken before intestinal transplant.

This CDR3 reads CASRPERGQPQHF. The CDR3 coding sequence is TGTGCCAGCAGGCCGGAAAGGGGGCAGCCCCAGCATTTT. The J gene is TRBJ1-5, the V gene TRBV6-1; D perhaps matches TRBD1 (6 bases). The germline V gene has CDR1 MNHNS and CDR2 SASEGT. Trimming stripped 6 bases from V and 7 bases from J, with 13 bases between. The CDR3 consists of 13 residues.